This T cell receptor beta chain was captured by sequencing in a study of Ad26.COV2.S vaccination and SARS-CoV-2 variants. Treatment specified: some 20 received Ad26.COV2.S at low or high dose, single or two shots; about 5 received placebo; per-sample allocation not given. The study sampled participants on day 63 after the first vaccine or placebo injection. Sequencing was performed with immunoSEQ multiplex PCR; in TCRdb, only in-frame clones are kept and a portion is missing. The sample consists of 300,000 to 400,000 clones, 85% of them appearing once. This TCR came from a person between 18 and 65 years old who received the Ad26.COV2.S COVID-19 vaccine or a placebo. This specimen consisted of peripheral blood, obtained in a trial of Ad26.COV2.S vaccine versus placebo.

The CDR3 here is CASSHTASGGQETQYF. CDR3 nucleotide sequence: TGCGCCAGCAGCCATACAGCTAGCGGGGGACAAGAGACCCAGTACTTC. The rearrangement uses TRBV4-1 and TRBJ2-5; 10 bases match TRBD2. V shed 3 bases and J 2 bases; nucleotides not matched to a gene: 6. The CDR3 consists of 16 residues. The germline CDR1 and CDR2 sequences are MGHRA and YSYEKL.